This T cell receptor (beta chain) was captured in a study of Ad26.COV2.S vaccination and SARS-CoV-2 variants listed by TCRdb under 2021. About the investigation overall: TCRbeta repertoire sequencing served as the tool for gauging how specific and how broad the SARS-CoV-2-reactive T cell receptors were following Ad26.COV2.S vaccination. The TCR-sequenced set comprised approximately 32 samples: around 20 Ad26.COV2.S vaccine recipients, 5 placebo recipients and 8 SARS-CoV-2 convalescent individuals.

CDR1 and CDR2 are read off the germline V gene (reference sequence) as LGHDT and YNNKEL. V lost 3 bases and J lost 2 bases; the stretch between them is 7 bases long. The CDR3 goes from the cysteine to the phenylalanine over 13 residues. Here the CDR3 DNA is all that survives: 39 bases in frame from base 1. On the study overall, not on this receptor specifically: After vaccination, substantial breadth of spike-specific CD8+ and CD4+ T cell responses was reported. It was noted by the authors that total T cell responses may have been underestimated by the TCR breadth and depth analyses. Compared with placebo recipients, Ad26.COV2.S recipients showed higher spike-specific TCR breadth (P = 0.0014). Vaccine and placebo recipients had comparable non-spike TCR breadth, which fits with the vaccine containing only spike.

As for this clone: The specificity of this receptor is unknown. Within one base of it there is no much larger clone, and no base qualities were kept.

TCRbeta CDR3 regions were sequenced with the immunoSEQ Assay. After extraction, genomic DNA underwent amplification by bias-controlled multiplex PCR, followed by high-throughput sequencing. In the paper's pipeline: To quantify the absolute abundance of every unique TCRbeta CDR3 region, sequences were collapsed and filtered. Usable DNA was measured by amplifying reference genes present in all nucleated cells, and TCRbeta template counts were normalized to that usable DNA to estimate T cell fraction. Repertoire TCRs were annotated as SARS-CoV-2-specific when V gene, CDR3 amino acid sequence and J gene were exactly matched to a known reactive TCR set. The reference SARS-CoV-2 TCR set came from MIRA and was filtered for enrichment in COVID-19-positive ImmuneCODE repertoires, removing public or cross-reactive TCRs. Based on the MIRA antigens, annotated TCRs were further analysed at the level of specific ORF or position within ORF. Breadth was defined as annotated unique rearrangements over total unique productive rearrangements; depth was the summed frequency of those rearrangements. Two-sided Wilcoxon rank-sum tests were applied when comparing TCR breadth between groups. In TCRdb, the immuneACCESS table is reduced to in-frame sequences with V and J assigned. These tables do not hold every clone; where another copy was compared, an unresolved V gene accounts for under half, and the others remain unexplained. D and trimming were read from the DNA, whereas the V and J calls and clone size are those reported in that table. Present in this sample are about 350,000 clones, roughly 94% of which were seen just once. 3% to 4% of the sample is in the top ten clones.

Read against the paper, the sample's time point label means: individuals recovered from natural SARS-CoV-2 infection. This specimen consisted of peripheral blood, obtained after recovery from COVID-19. This sequence was found in a human donor who had recovered from COVID-19. The chain joins TRBV3-1 (or the pseudogene TRBV3-2) to TRBJ1-1; D gene: possibly TRBD1, on 5 matching bases. The CDR3: CASSQTDNTEAFF. The sequence in DNA is TGTGCCAGCAGCCAGACAGATAACACTGAAGCTTTCTTT.